What follows are 26 T cell receptor beta chains derived from one specimen sequenced in a study of vaccination and CD4 T cells after COVID-19. Researchers used the Oncomine TCR Beta short-read assay to sequence DNA from cultured CD4+ T cells. TCRdb itself ran the PCR reads through MiXCR, one entry per CDR3 protein. The sample shows roughly 19,000 distinct CDR3 sequences, 66% of them seen only once. Treatment reported: roughly nine-day PBMC culture with coronavirus spike peptide pools or control peptides (ViraFEST assay). Their recognized antigens are unknown. Sequencing was performed on CD4+ T cells from blood, cultured in vitro. These receptors were collected from a human donor who had recovered from COVID-19.

This chain connects TRBV2 to TRBJ1-1; D not resolved. The CDR3 totals 15 residues. The germline CDR1 and CDR2 sequences are SNHLY and FYNNEI. V lost 4 bases and J lost 4, with 16 bases in between. The CDR3 bases are TGTGCCAGCAGTGCGGCCAGGATGGTGGTCACTGAAGCTTTCTTT. Amino acids: CASSAARMVVTEAFF.

The chain combines TRBV6-1 with TRBJ1-3; 7 bases agree with TRBD1. Germline V gene lookup returns CDR1 MNHNS and CDR2 SASEGT. The V gene end was trimmed by 10 bases and the J gene end by 0 bases; junction bases not matched to a gene: 9. CDR3 length: 15 residues. CDR3 loop: CATKATGASGNTIYF. The CDR3 DNA sequence: TGTGCCACCAAAGCCACAGGGGCCTCTGGAAACACCATATATTTT.

This sequence joins TRBV19 and TRBJ1-5; no clear D gene. CDR3 length equals 14 residues. V gave up 2 bases and J gave up 0 bases, with 5 bases separating them. In germline, CDR1 is LNHDA, CDR2 SQIVND (reference sequence). The CDR3 DNA is TGTGCCAGTAGTATACACGATAGCAATCAGCCCCAGCATTTT. It is translated as CASSIHDSNQPQHF. Filled out from reference TRBV19 and TRBJ1-5, the complete variable domain reads DGGITQSPKYLFRKEGQNVTLSCEQNLNHDAMYWYRQDPGQGLRLIYYSQIVNDFQKGDIAEGYSVSREKKESFPLTVTSAQKNPTAFYLCASSIHDSNQPQHFGDGTRLSIL.

This chain connects TRBV2 to TRBJ1-3; D may be TRBD1 (5 bases). CDR3 length: 11 residues. Trimming removed 11 bases at V and 8 bases at J, with 13 bases between. Looked up from germline, CDR1 is SNHLY and CDR2 is FYNNEI. The CDR3 is CASRKGHTIYF. Here the CDR3 DNA reads TGTGCCTCCCGGAAGGGACACACCATATATTTT.

The chain combines TRBV12-3 or TRBV12-4 with TRBJ1-1, with D hard to call. The CDR3 totals 15 residues. V was cut by 7 bases and J by 2 bases, with 17 bases left in between. Here the CDR3 reads CASNLRRVGNTEAFF. In DNA form, the CDR3 reads TGTGCCAGCAATCTCCGGAGGGTAGGCAACACTGAAGCTTTCTTT.

This clonotype was counted once. The gene calls are TRBV19 and TRBJ2-7, with unresolved D. The V gene lost 5 bases and the J gene lost 1 base, with 9 bases spanning the gap. Germline V gene data show CDR1 as LNHDA and CDR2 as SQIVND (reference sequence). This CDR3 spans 13 amino acids. CDR3 nucleotides: TGTGCCAGTAGTGGCAGAGTTTCCTACGAGCAGTACTTC. Translation: CASSGRVSYEQYF.

The V gene is TRBV28, the J gene TRBJ1-1; 8 bases agree with TRBD1. The CDR3 covers 15 residues. In germline, CDR1 is MDHEN, CDR2 SYDVKM. V was pared by 6 bases and J by 4 bases, with 10 bases of the junction left unmatched. CDR3 sequence reads: CASRESRGLATEAFF. Written as DNA, the CDR3 is TGTGCCAGCAGAGAGAGCAGGGGGCTGGCCACTGAAGCTTTCTTT.

The rearrangement uses TRBV9 and TRBJ2-5; unclear D gene. The germline V gene has CDR1 SGDLS and CDR2 YYNGEE. V shed 2 bases and J shed 5 bases, with 10 bases lying between them. The CDR3 contains 13 residues. The DNA of the CDR3 is TGTGCCAGCAGCGTTGGGATGTTGGAGACCCAGTACTTC. Translated, it gives CASSVGMLETQYF.

The chain carries TRBV7-8 and TRBJ1-2, with D possibly matching TRBD1 (6 bases). The germline CDR1 and CDR2 sequences are SGHVS and FQNEAQ. Trimming removed 5 bases from V and 2 bases from J, with 15 bases in between. This CDR3 is 15 amino acids long. CDR3 loop: CASSLDRFKNYGYTF. CDR3 in DNA: TGTGCCAGCAGCCTAGACAGGTTTAAAAACTATGGCTACACCTTC.

The genes are TRBV20-1 and TRBJ1-2; D possibly corresponds to TRBD1 (5 bases). The CDR3 runs 15 residues. The ends were cut back, 0 bases at V and 4 bases at J, with 15 bases in the middle. CDR1 and CDR2 (germline): DFQATT, SNEGSKA (reference sequence). This CDR3 reads CSARDGGRKSYGYTF. The CDR3 DNA follows: TGCAGTGCTAGAGATGGGGGACGCAAAAGCTATGGCTACACCTTC.

J is TRBJ1-5 and V is TRBV6-1; D possibly corresponds to TRBD1 (5 bases). The V and J ends lost 7 bases and 3 bases respectively, with 22 bases between them. In germline, CDR1 is MNHNS, CDR2 SASEGT. The CDR3 is made up of 17 amino acids. This CDR3 reads CASTLTALDRLNQPQHF. CDR3 DNA sequence: TGTGCCAGCACCCTCACCGCACTCGACAGACTCAATCAGCCCCAGCATTTT.

The J gene is TRBJ1-1, the V gene TRBV19; TRBD1 matches at 10 bases. The CDR3 is 13 residues long. Germline-derived CDR1 and CDR2 are LNHDA and SQIVND (reference sequence). V was pared by 8 bases and J by 5 bases, with 5 bases of the junction left unmatched. The CDR3 loop reads CASGGQGRTEAFF. For the CDR3, the DNA is TGTGCCAGTGGGGGACAGGGGAGGACTGAAGCTTTCTTT. The full variable domain, its missing parts supplied by reference TRBV19 and TRBJ1-1, is DGGITQSPKYLFRKEGQNVTLSCEQNLNHDAMYWYRQDPGQGLRLIYYSQIVNDFQKGDIAEGYSVSREKKESFPLTVTSAQKNPTAFYLCASGGQGRTEAFFGQGTRLTVV.

This clonotype has just a few counts. The chain carries TRBV27 and TRBJ1-5; 9 bases are a match to TRBD1. The junction had 9 bases not matched to a gene; V was cut back by 4 bases and J by 5 bases. This CDR3 comprises 16 residues. The germline CDR1 and CDR2 sequences are MNHEY and SMNVEV (reference sequence). The CDR3 DNA follows: TGTGCCAGCAGTTCTCCGGGACAGGGTCCGCATCAGCCCCAGCATTTT. Translated, it gives CASSSPGQGPHQPQHF.

In this sample, this clonotype turned up a few times. The V gene is TRBV19, the J gene TRBJ1-2, with unresolved D. The CDR3 contains 12 residues. The ends were cut back, 0 bases at V and 6 bases at J, with 5 bases in the middle. CDR1 and CDR2 from the germline V gene are LNHDA and SQIVND (reference sequence). The CDR3 sequence is CASSIDRDGYTF. The CDR3 DNA reads as TGTGCCAGTAGTATAGACAGAGATGGCTACACCTTC.

The chain has TRBV7-2 and TRBJ1-2; a possible D gene is TRBD1 (6 bases). V lost 1 base and J 4 bases, leaving 19 bases between the germline ends. This CDR3 region has 17 residues. Germline V gene data show CDR1 as SGHTA and CDR2 as FQGNSA. CDR3 DNA: TGTGCCAGCAGCTTAGGGAGGTGGGGGCGCGTCAGCTATGGCTACACCTTC. As protein: CASSLGRWGRVSYGYTF.

This clonotype was observed a few times. The rearrangement joins TRBV5-1 to TRBJ1-6; D uncertain. Germline V gene sequence: CDR1 SGHRS, CDR2 YFSETQ. The ends were cut back, 0 bases at V and 14 bases at J, with 12 bases in the middle. There are 13 residues in the CDR3. For the CDR3, the DNA is TGCGCCAGCAGCTTGGCCGATTTCCCGGCCCTCCACTTT. Protein sequence: CASSLADFPALHF.

As to this clonotype: A junction end diverges from the germline sequence, so it may reflect a read error. The genes are TRBV6-2 or TRBV6-3 and TRBJ2-7, with D possibly TRBD1 on 5 matching bases. There are 14 residues in the CDR3. The germline gives CDR1 MNHEY, CDR2 SVGEGT. CDR3 coding DNA: TGTGTCAGCAGTACTCGACAGAGCTCCTACGAGCAGTACTTC. Its protein product is CVSSTRQSSYEQYF.

The rearrangement joins TRBV7-2 to TRBJ2-3; 7 nucleotides line up with TRBD2. V gave up 0 bases and J gave up 1 base; unmatched junction bases: 10. Germline CDR1 and CDR2: SGHTA and FQGNSA. The CDR3 extends over 18 amino acids. CDR3 in amino acids: CASSLAGRVPIRTDTQYF. CDR3 sequence (DNA): TGTGCCAGCAGCTTAGCGGGGAGGGTTCCTATACGCACAGATACGCAGTATTTT.

V usage is TRBV6-1 and J usage is TRBJ2-5, with 7 bases that match TRBD1. The CDR3 is 14 amino acids. CDR1 is MNHNS and CDR2 is SASEGT in the germline V gene. Trimming at V came to 8 bases and at J to 5 bases, leaving 11 bases not matched to a gene. In nucleotides, the CDR3 is TGTGCCAGCGGGGACAGCCACAGCTCGGAGACCCAGTACTTC. Translating gives CASGDSHSSETQYF.

This clonotype was found a few times. The chain recombines TRBV20-1 with TRBJ2-1; weak D call: TRBD1 (8 bases). The J call may be wrong; the DNA end is better matched by TRBJ2-7. Per the germline V gene, CDR1 is DFQATT and CDR2 is SNEGSKA (reference sequence). The CDR3 spans 19 residues. Written as DNA, the CDR3 is TGCAGTGCTCAACAGGGGGGTGTAAGGGACTACCGGTACTCCTACGAGCAGTACTTC. As protein: CSAQQGGVRDYRYSYEQYF.

This chain uses TRBV20-1 with TRBJ1-1, with D perhaps TRBD1 (6 bases). The CDR3 sequence is 14 residues long. Germline V lookup: CDR1 DFQATT, CDR2 SNEGSKA (reference sequence). The V and J ends lost 4 bases and 1 base respectively, with 13 bases between them. In DNA, the CDR3 is TGCAGTGCTACGGGGGGGGCAGGGAACACTGAAGCTTTCTTT. It is translated as CSATGGAGNTEAFF.

This rearrangement joins TRBV10-3 to TRBJ2-7; tentative D call: TRBD2 (6 bases). Trimming removed 6 bases at V and 0 bases at J, with 12 bases between. In germline, CDR1 is ENHRY, CDR2 SYGVKD. The CDR3 totals 14 residues. The chain's CDR3 is CAIRARDSSYEQYF. CDR3 DNA: TGTGCCATCAGAGCCCGGGACTCCTCCTACGAGCAGTACTTC.

The CDR3 nucleotides read TGCGCCAGCAGCCAAGAACGGCAGGGGGAAGCTTTCTTT. Amino acid sequence: CASSQERQGEAFF. The rearrangement links TRBV4-3 to TRBJ1-1, with TRBD1 as a possible D gene (6 bases). The germline gives CDR1 LGHNA, CDR2 YSLEER. The CDR3 has 13 amino acids. The germline V and J ends were trimmed by 0 bases and 8 bases, with 10 bases remaining between them.

This chain connects TRBV20-1 to TRBJ2-5; D is ambiguous. The CDR3 has 12 amino acids. Germline V gene sequence: CDR1 DFQATT, CDR2 SNEGSKA (reference sequence). V lost 3 bases, J lost 2 bases, and 7 bases lay in between. The CDR3, as DNA: TGCAGTGCTAGCGCGCAGCAAGAGACCCAGTACTTC. Protein sequence: CSASAQQETQYF.

The V call is TRBV7-3, the J call TRBJ2-3, with D maybe TRBD2 (6 bases). The CDR3 runs to 15 residues. Trimming took off 1 base at V and 1 base at J, with 9 bases between the two ends. Germline V CDR1 and CDR2: SGHTA, FQGTGA. The CDR3 loop reads CASSLNPSGTDTQYF. The CDR3 DNA reads as TGTGCCAGCAGCTTAAACCCTAGCGGCACAGATACGCAGTATTTT. Full variable domain (missing parts from reference TRBV7-3 and TRBJ2-3): GAGVSQTPSNKVTEKGKYVELRCDPISGHTALYWYRQSLGQGPEFLIYFQGTGAADDSGLPNDRFFAVRPEGSVSTLKIQRTERGDSAVYLCASSLNPSGTDTQYFGPGTRLTVL.

The V and J genes are TRBV11-3 and TRBJ2-2; D tentatively reads TRBD1 or TRBD2 (5 bases each). Deletions cut 5 bases from V and 5 bases from J, with 18 bases between. Germline assignment: CDR1 SGHNT and CDR2 YENEEA. The CDR3 contains 16 residues. In DNA form, the CDR3 reads TGTGCCAGCAGCCCGAACACGGCCGGGGCGACCGGGGAGCTGTTTTTT. Translation: CASSPNTAGATGELFF.